Here is one T cell receptor beta chain with its context. What it binds is unknown. Trimming took 7 bases from V and 2 from J, leaving 15 bases between them. CDR1 and CDR2 from the germline V gene are MGHRA and YSYEKL. The CDR3 length is 15 residues. This record comes from a study of a mutant IDH1 vaccine in newly diagnosed glioma. As for the study in general: Averaging roughly 40 years of age, treated patients were approximately 62% male and roughly 40% female. Most patients had received both radiotherapy and temozolomide, the prior options being radiotherapy, temozolomide, or both.

Time point here: week 35, safety follow-up. Every single dose of the vaccine, 300 ug of mutant IDH1 20-mer peptide, came with topical imiquimod. The study, taken as a whole, reports: Pseudoprogression seemed unrelated to changes in top peripheral T cell clonotypes. Evidence of vaccine-induced immune responses was documented in 85% to 95% of patients.

Measured with immunoSEQ multiplex PCR; TCRdb has only the in-frame clones, and not every one. The table includes tens of thousands of clones, 80% to 90% detected once. The sequence was obtained from a man between 40 and 49 years old with glioma. The source material was PBMCs, sampled from a glioma patient whose treatment included an IDH1 peptide vaccine. This chain uses TRBV4-1 with TRBJ2-1; a weak D match, TRBD2 (6 bases). CDR3 bases: TGCGCCAGCAAATCGTCCGGGACTGCCTACAATGAGCAGTTCTTC. It codes for CASKSSGTAYNEQFF.